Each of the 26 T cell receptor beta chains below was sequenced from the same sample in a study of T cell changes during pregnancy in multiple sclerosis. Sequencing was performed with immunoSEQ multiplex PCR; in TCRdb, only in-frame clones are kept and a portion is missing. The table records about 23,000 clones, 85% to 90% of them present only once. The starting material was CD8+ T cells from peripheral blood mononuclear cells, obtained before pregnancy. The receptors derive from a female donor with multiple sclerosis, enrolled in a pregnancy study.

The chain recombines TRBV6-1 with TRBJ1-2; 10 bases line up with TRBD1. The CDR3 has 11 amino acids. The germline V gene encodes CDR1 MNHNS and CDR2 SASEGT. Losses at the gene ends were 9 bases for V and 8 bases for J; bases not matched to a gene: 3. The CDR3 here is CARGTGEGYTF. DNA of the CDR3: TGTGCCAGGGGGACAGGGGAAGGCTACACCTTC.

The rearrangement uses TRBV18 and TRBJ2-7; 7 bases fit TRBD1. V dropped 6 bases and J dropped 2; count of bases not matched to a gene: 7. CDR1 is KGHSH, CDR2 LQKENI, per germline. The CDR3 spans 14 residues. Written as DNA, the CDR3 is TGTGCCAGCTCCGCCGCCGGGACAGCCTACGAGCAGTACTTC. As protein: CASSAAGTAYEQYF.

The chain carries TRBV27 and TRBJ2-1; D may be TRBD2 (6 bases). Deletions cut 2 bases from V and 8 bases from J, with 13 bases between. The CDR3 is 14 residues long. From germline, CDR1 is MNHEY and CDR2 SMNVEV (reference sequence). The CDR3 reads CASSLRPAGHEQFF. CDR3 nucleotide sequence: TGTGCCAGCAGTTTAAGGCCTGCGGGGCATGAGCAGTTCTTC.

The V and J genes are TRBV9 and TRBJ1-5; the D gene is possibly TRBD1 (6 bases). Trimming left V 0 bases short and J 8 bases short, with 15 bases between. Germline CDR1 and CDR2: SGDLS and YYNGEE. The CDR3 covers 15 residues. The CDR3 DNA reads TGTGCCAGCAGCGTAGATGGGGGAGGGGGGGAGCCCCAGCATTTT. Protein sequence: CASSVDGGGGEPQHF.

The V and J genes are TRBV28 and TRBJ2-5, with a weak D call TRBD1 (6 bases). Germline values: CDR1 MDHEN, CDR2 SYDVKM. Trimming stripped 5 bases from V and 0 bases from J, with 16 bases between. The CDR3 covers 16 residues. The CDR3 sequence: CASSPGSDSNQETQYF. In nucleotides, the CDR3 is TGTGCCAGCAGTCCAGGATCGGACAGCAACCAAGAGACCCAGTACTTC.

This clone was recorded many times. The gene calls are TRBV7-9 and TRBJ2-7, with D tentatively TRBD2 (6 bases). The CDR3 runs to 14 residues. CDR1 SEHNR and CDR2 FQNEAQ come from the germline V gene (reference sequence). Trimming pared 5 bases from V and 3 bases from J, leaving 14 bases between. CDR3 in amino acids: CASSRGGDSYEQYF. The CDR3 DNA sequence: TGTGCCAGCAGCCGGGGAGGAGACAGCTACGAGCAGTACTTC.

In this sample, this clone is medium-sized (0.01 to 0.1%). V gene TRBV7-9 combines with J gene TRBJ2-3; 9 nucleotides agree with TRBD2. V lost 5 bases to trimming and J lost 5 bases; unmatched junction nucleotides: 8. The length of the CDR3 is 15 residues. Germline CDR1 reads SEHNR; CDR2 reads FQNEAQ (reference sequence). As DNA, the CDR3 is TGTGCCAGCAGCACTTTAGCGGGAGCGGTAGATACGCAGTATTTT. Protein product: CASSTLAGAVDTQYF.

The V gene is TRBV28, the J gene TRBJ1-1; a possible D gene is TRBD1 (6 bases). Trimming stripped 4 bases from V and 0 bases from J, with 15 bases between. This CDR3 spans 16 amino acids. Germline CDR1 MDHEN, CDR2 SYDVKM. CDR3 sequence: CASSSPDRSLNTEAFF. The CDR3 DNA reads TGTGCCAGCAGTTCACCTGACAGGAGCCTGAACACTGAAGCTTTCTTT.

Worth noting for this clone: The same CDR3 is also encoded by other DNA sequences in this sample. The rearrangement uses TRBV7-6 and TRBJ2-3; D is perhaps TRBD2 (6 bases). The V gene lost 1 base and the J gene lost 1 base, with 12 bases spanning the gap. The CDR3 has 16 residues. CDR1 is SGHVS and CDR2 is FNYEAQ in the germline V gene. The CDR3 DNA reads TGTGCCAGCAGCTTAGTTCCGGGAGAGGGCACAGATACGCAGTATTTT. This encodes CASSLVPGEGTDTQYF.

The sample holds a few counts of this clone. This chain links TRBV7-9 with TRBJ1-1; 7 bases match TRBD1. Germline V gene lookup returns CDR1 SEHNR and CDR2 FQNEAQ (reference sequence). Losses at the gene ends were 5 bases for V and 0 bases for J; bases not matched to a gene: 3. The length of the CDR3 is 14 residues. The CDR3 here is CASSPGQMNTEAFF. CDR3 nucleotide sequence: TGTGCCAGCAGCCCGGGACAGATGAACACTGAAGCTTTCTTT.

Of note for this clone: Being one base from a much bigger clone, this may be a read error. The CDR3 spells CASSKDSSGANVLTF. CDR3 nucleotides: TGTGCCAGCAGTAAAGACAGCTCTGGGGCCAACGTCCTGACTTTC. The chain uses TRBV6-4 and TRBJ2-6; a possible D gene is TRBD1 (5 bases). CDR1 is MRHNA and CDR2 is SNTAGT in the germline V gene. Trimming pared 5 bases from V and 0 bases from J, leaving 8 bases between. This CDR3 is 15 amino acids long.

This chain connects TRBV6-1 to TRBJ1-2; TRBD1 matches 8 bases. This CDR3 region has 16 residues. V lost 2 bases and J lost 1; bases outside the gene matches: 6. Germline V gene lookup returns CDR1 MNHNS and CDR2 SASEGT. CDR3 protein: CASSEFEDRVNYGYTF. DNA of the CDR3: TGTGCCAGCAGTGAATTCGAGGACAGGGTTAACTATGGCTACACCTTC.

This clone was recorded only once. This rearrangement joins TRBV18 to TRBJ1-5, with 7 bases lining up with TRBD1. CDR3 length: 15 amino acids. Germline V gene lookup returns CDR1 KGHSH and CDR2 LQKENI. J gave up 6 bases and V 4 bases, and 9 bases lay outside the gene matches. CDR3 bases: TGTGCCAGCTCACTAAACACAGGGGTGACTCAGCCCCAGCATTTT. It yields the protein CASSLNTGVTQPQHF.

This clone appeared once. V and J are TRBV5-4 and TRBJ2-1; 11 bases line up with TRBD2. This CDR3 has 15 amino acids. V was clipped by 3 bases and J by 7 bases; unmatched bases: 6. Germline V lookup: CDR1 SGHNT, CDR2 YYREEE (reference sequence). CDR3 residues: CASSSTSGSWNEQFF. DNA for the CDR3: TGTGCCAGCAGCTCCACTAGCGGGAGTTGGAATGAGCAGTTCTTC.

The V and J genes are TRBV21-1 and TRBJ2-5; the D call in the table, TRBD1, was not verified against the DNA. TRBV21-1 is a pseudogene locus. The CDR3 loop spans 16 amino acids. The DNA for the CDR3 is TGTGCCAGCAGCAAAAAGGCGAGCAGGGGATCACAGACCCAGTACTTC. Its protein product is CASSKKASRGSQTQYF.

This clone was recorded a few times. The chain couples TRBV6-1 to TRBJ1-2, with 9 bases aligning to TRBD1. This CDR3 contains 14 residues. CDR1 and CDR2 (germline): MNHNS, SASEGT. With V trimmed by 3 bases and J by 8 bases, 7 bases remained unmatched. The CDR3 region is CASSDLQGAGGYTF. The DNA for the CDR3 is TGTGCCAGCAGTGACCTACAGGGGGCAGGGGGCTACACCTTC.

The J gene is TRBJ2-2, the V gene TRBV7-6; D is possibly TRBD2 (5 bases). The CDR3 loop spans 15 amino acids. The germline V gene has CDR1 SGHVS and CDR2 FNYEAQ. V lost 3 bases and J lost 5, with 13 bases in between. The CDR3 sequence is CASSFPGSSTGELFF. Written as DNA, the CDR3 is TGTGCCAGCAGCTTCCCGGGATCATCTACCGGGGAGCTGTTTTTT. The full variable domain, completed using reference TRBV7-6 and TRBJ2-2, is GAGVSQSPRYKVTKRGQDVALRCDPISGHVSLYWYRQALGQGPEFLTYFNYEAQQDKSGLPNDRFSAERPEGSISTLTIQRTEQRDSAMYRCASSFPGSSTGELFFGEGSRLTVL.

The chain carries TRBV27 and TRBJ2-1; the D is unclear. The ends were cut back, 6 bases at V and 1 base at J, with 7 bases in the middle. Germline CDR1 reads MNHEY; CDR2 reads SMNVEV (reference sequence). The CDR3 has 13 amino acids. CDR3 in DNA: TGTGCCAGCAGACTTAATTCCTACAATGAGCAGTTCTTC. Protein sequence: CASRLNSYNEQFF.

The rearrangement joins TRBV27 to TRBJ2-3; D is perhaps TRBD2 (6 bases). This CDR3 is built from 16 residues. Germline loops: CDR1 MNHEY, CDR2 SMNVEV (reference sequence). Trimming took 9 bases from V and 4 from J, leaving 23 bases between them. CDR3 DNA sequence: TGTGCCAGTTCCCCCAGCCCTGCGGGATCCGCAGATACGCAGTATTTT. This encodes CASSPSPAGSADTQYF.

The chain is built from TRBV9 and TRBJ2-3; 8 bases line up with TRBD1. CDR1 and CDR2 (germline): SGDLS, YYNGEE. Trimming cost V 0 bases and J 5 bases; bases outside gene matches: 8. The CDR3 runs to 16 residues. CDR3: CASSVVTGQEVDTQYF. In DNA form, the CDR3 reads TGTGCCAGCAGCGTAGTAACGGGACAGGAGGTAGATACGCAGTATTTT. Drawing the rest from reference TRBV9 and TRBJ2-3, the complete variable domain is DSGVTQTPKHLITATGQRVTLRCSPRSGDLSVYWYQQSLDQGLQFLIQYYNGEERAKGNILERFSAQQFPDLHSELNLSSLELGDSALYFCASSVVTGQEVDTQYFGPGTRLTVL.

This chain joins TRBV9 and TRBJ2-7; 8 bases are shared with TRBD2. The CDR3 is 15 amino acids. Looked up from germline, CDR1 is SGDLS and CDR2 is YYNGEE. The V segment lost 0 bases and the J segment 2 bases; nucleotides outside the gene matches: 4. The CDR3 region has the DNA TGTGCCAGCAGCGTAGGGTTCGGGAGGGCCTACGAGCAGTACTTC. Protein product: CASSVGFGRAYEQYF.

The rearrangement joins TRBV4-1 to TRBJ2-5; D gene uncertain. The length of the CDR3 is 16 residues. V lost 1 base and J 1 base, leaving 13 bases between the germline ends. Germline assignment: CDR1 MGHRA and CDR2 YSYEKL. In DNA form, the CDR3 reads TGCGCCAGCAGCCAAGTTGGCCAGCGACCCCAAGAGACCCAGTACTTC. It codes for CASSQVGQRPQETQYF.

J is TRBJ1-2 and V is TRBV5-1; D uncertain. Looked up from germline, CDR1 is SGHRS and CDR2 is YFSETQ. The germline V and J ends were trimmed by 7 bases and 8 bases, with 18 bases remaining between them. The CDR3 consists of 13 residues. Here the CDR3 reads CASSYDPREGYTF. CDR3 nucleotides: TGCGCCAGCTCCTATGATCCACGGGAGGGCTACACCTTC.

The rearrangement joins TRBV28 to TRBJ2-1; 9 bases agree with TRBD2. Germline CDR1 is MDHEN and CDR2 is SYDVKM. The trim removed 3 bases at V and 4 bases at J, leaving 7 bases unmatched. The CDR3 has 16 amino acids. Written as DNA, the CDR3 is TGTGCCAGCAGTTTTGGCGGGAGGGACTATTACAATGAGCAGTTCTTC. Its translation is CASSFGGRDYYNEQFF.

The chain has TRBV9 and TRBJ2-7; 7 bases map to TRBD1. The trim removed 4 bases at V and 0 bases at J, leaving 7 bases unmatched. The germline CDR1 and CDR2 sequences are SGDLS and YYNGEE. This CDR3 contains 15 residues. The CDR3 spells CASSPPDRSSYEQYF. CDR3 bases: TGTGCCAGCAGCCCCCCGGACAGGAGCTCCTACGAGCAGTACTTC.

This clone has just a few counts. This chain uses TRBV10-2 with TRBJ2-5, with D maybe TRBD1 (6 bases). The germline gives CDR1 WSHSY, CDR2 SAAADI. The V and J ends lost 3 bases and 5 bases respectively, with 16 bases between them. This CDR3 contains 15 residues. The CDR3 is CASSETNRVKETQYF. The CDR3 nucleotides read TGCGCCAGCAGTGAAACGAACAGGGTCAAGGAGACCCAGTACTTC.